The 23 T cell receptor beta chains below all came from one sample that was sequenced in a study of T cell repertoires in cytomegalovirus infection (dated by TCRdb to about 2019). TCRdb shows the sequencer as Illumina HiSeq 1500. Starting from the raw public reads, TCRdb applied fastp trimming at Q25, assembled clones with MiXCR and retained in-frame beta chains. For every CDR3 protein sequence, its rows merge into one entry that carries the most common genes and DNA. Recorded for this sample are fewer than 1,000,000 distinct CDR3 sequences; roughly 31% of them occurred a single time. The ten top clones hold 10% to 15% of the sample. In light of the paper, this sample's treatment or condition label describes: in vitro stimulation with specific CMV peptide epitopes to enrich CMV-specific T cells. These receptors have no identified antigens. The sample here was cultured CD8+ T cells from PBMCs, taken from culture after CMV antigen stimulation. These receptors all stem from a human donor in good health (CMV status not recorded). Some clones in this sample may be carry-over from other donors' samples.

V usage is TRBV7-9 and J usage is TRBJ1-2; D possibly corresponds to TRBD1 (5 bases). Trimming took off 3 bases at V and 3 bases at J, with 20 bases between the two ends. The CDR3 length is 17 residues. Germline-derived CDR1 and CDR2 are SEHNR and FQNEAQ (reference sequence). CDR3 sequence reads: CASSFSIRVKGHYGYTF. The CDR3 DNA sequence: TGTGCCAGCAGCTTTAGCATACGGGTGAAGGGGCACTATGGCTACACCTTC.

The chain is built from TRBV7-9 and TRBJ1-1, with D hard to call. With 7 bases removed from V and 1 base from J, the gap between germline ends came to 10 bases. Germline loops: CDR1 SEHNR, CDR2 FQNEAQ (reference sequence). CDR3 size: 13 residues. CDR3 protein: CASTFVQNTEAFF. The CDR3 bases are TGTGCCAGCACTTTCGTTCAGAACACTGAAGCTTTCTTT.

The chain uses TRBV4-2 and TRBJ2-7; weak D call: TRBD2 (7 bases). Germline V CDR1 and CDR2: LGHNA, YNFKEQ. The V end lost 1 base, the J end lost 2 bases, and 12 bases lay between the germline ends. The CDR3 extends over 15 amino acids. DNA of the CDR3: TGTGCCAGCAGCCAAGGCGGGGGCAGAACCTACGAGCAGTACTTC. Protein: CASSQGGGRTYEQYF.

The chain recombines TRBV7-6 with TRBJ2-7; D assignment may be TRBD1 or TRBD2 (8 bases each). The CDR3 has 15 amino acids. The ends were cut back, 3 bases at V and 6 bases at J, with 18 bases in the middle. Per the germline V gene, CDR1 is SGHVS and CDR2 is FNYEAQ. CDR3 sequence reads: CASSFPDRAGGEQYF. CDR3 bases: TGTGCCAGCAGCTTCCCGGACAGGGCGGGAGGCGAGCAGTACTTC.

The chain is built from TRBV6-1 and TRBJ2-1; 9 bases are shared with TRBD1. CDR3 length: 12 amino acids. CDR1 MNHNS and CDR2 SASEGT come from the germline V gene. V lost 11 bases and J lost 6; bases outside the gene matches: 5. CDR3 residues: CAAGTGTNEQFF. The CDR3 DNA sequence: TGTGCCGCCGGGACAGGGACCAATGAGCAGTTCTTC.

To note about this clonotype: Its ends do not fully match the called genes, so a read error is possible. The rearrangement joins TRBV7-9 to TRBJ1-1, with D uncertain. The CDR3 is 12 residues long. The germline CDR1 and CDR2 sequences are SEHNR and FQNEAQ (reference sequence). CDR3 protein: CANSLGGFGAFF. The CDR3 coding sequence is TGTGCCAACAGCTTAGGAGGGTTCGGAGCTTTCTTT.

V is TRBV12-3 or TRBV12-4 and J is TRBJ2-3; D not certain. This CDR3 region has 17 residues. V gave up 1 base and J gave up 1 base, with 15 bases separating them. The CDR3 DNA is TGTGCCAGCAGTTTAGTAGGCCTAGGTTATGGCACAGATACGCAGTATTTT. The encoded protein is CASSLVGLGYGTDTQYF.

In this sample, this clonotype turned up a few times. The rearrangement joins TRBV7-8 to TRBJ1-1; tentative D call: TRBD1 (5 bases). The V end was cut by 0 bases, the J end by 4 bases, with 12 bases between. There are 15 residues in the CDR3. The germline V gene encodes CDR1 SGHVS and CDR2 FQNEAQ. The CDR3 region is CASSLAVQGGTEAFF. CDR3 coding DNA: TGTGCCAGCAGCTTAGCTGTTCAGGGAGGCACTGAAGCTTTCTTT.

The chain joins TRBV19 to TRBJ1-2, with D maybe TRBD1 (5 bases). The germline gives CDR1 LNHDA, CDR2 SQIVND (reference sequence). V was pared by 10 bases and J by 5 bases, with 23 bases between. The CDR3 runs to 15 residues. This chain's CDR3 is CATRTERGERYGYTF. The CDR3 nucleotides read TGTGCCACTCGGACTGAAAGAGGGGAAAGGTATGGCTACACCTTC.

This chain connects TRBV6-1 to TRBJ1-1, with 9 bases that match TRBD1. The ends lost 6 bases at V and 4 bases at J; junction bases unmatched: 15. Germline V gene lookup returns CDR1 MNHNS and CDR2 SASEGT. The CDR3 extends over 17 amino acids. The CDR3 sequence is CASSLATGTGPSTEAFF. The CDR3 DNA is TGTGCCAGCAGCTTAGCCACCGGGACAGGGCCGAGCACTGAAGCTTTCTTT.

The chain carries TRBV6-1 and TRBJ2-3; 7 bases line up with TRBD1. Germline V gives CDR1 MNHNS, CDR2 SASEGT. V shed 5 bases and J 2 bases; nucleotides not matched to a gene: 7. The CDR3 contains 15 residues. CDR3 sequence (DNA): TGTGCCAGCAGTCCGACAGGGCCAAACACAGATACGCAGTATTTT. It yields the protein CASSPTGPNTDTQYF.

The V gene is TRBV6-5, the J gene TRBJ2-7; perhaps TRBD1 as D (6 bases). The CDR3 sequence is 13 residues long. With 6 bases removed from V and 2 bases from J, the gap between germline ends came to 11 bases. CDR1 and CDR2 (germline): MNHEY, SVGAGI. In DNA form, the CDR3 reads TGTGCCAGCAGACGGACAGTCCCCTACGAGCAGTACTTC. Translated: CASRRTVPYEQYF.

The genes are TRBV3-1 and TRBJ2-3; 9 nucleotides match TRBD2. Germline CDR1 and CDR2: LGHDT and YNNKEL (reference sequence). V shed 5 bases and J 0 bases; nucleotides not matched to a gene: 6. The CDR3 covers 16 residues. This CDR3 is CASSKTSGTSTDTQYF. CDR3 in DNA: TGTGCCAGCAGCAAGACTAGCGGCACTAGCACAGATACGCAGTATTTT.

In DNA, the CDR3 is TGCAGTGTCACCGGGGCCTCTTCCACTGAAGCTTTCTTT. This translates into CSVTGASSTEAFF. The chain joins TRBV20-1 to TRBJ1-1, with a tentative D call TRBD1 (5 bases). Germline CDR1 and CDR2: DFQATT and SNEGSKA (reference sequence). The CDR3 runs to 13 residues. Between the trimmed V and J ends, which lost 7 bases and 4 bases, there was a span of 16 bases.

This clonotype was picked up many times. This chain uses TRBV7-8 with TRBJ1-4, with D perhaps matching TRBD1 (5 bases). This CDR3 comprises 15 residues. Trimming left V 0 bases short and J 5 bases short, with 10 bases between. CDR1 SGHVS and CDR2 FQNEAQ come from the germline V gene. CDR3 amino acids: CASSLAPGRNEKLFF. CDR3 bases: TGTGCCAGCAGCTTAGCCCCGGGACGGAATGAAAAACTGTTTTTT.

Of note for this clonotype: Possible read error: a much larger clone is one base away. This chain joins TRBV7-9 and TRBJ1-2, with unresolved D. Trimming removed 3 bases from V and 3 bases from J, with 8 bases in between. The CDR3 covers 13 residues. The germline gives CDR1 SEHNR, CDR2 FQNEAQ (reference sequence). CDR3 bases: TGTGCCAGCAGCTTCTGGGAAGACTATGGCTACACCTTC. Translating it yields CASSFWEDYGYTF.

This clonotype was recorded a few times. This chain links TRBV7-3 with TRBJ2-1; TRBD2 matches 7 bases. The V gene's germline CDR1 is SGHTA and CDR2 FQGTGA. There are 15 residues in the CDR3. V gave up 7 bases and J gave up 5 bases; unmatched junction bases: 11. CDR3 bases: TGTGCCAGCACCCAGATCCAGCGGGGAGACAATGAGCAGTTCTTC. This codes for CASTQIQRGDNEQFF. The whole variable domain, filled in from reference TRBV7-3 and TRBJ2-1, reads GAGVSQTPSNKVTEKGKYVELRCDPISGHTALYWYRQSLGQGPEFLIYFQGTGAADDSGLPNDRFFAVRPEGSVSTLKIQRTERGDSAVYLCASTQIQRGDNEQFFGPGTRLTVL.

This clonotype was observed a handful of times. The genes are TRBV29-1 and TRBJ2-7, with 9 positions matching TRBD1. The ends lost 1 base at V and 1 base at J; junction bases unmatched: 8. Germline V gene lookup returns CDR1 SQVTM and CDR2 ANQGSEA. There are 16 residues in the CDR3. For the CDR3, the DNA is TGCAGCGTTGAAGCGGAGCGCGGGACAGGGTCCTACGAGCAGTACTTC. It yields the protein CSVEAERGTGSYEQYF.

The J gene is TRBJ1-1, the V gene TRBV9; D unclear. Trimming took 7 bases from V and 11 from J, leaving 15 bases between them. The CDR3 is 11 amino acids. In germline, CDR1 is SGDLS, CDR2 YYNGEE. The CDR3 nucleotides read TGTGCCAGCGGCCCCTTAGGCGACGCTTTCTTT. It translates to CASGPLGDAFF.

This clonotype was seen a handful of times. The chain has TRBV19 and TRBJ1-1; possibly TRBD1 for D (6 bases). CDR1 is LNHDA, CDR2 SQIVND, per germline (reference sequence). The ends were cut back, 11 bases at V and 5 bases at J, with 18 bases in the middle. This CDR3 is 13 amino acids long. The CDR3 sequence is CAGRRKGGTEAFF. The CDR3 coding sequence is TGTGCCGGGCGACGGAAGGGGGGAACTGAAGCTTTCTTT.

The V and J genes are TRBV7-9 and TRBJ2-3, with TRBD2 matching 13 bases. The CDR3 runs to 16 residues. With V trimmed by 5 bases and J by 3 bases, 5 bases remained unmatched. In germline, CDR1 is SEHNR, CDR2 FQNEAQ (reference sequence). CDR3 amino acids: CASSGGTSGVTDTQYF. DNA for the CDR3: TGTGCCAGCAGCGGGGGGACTAGCGGGGTTACAGATACGCAGTATTTT.

The genes are TRBV12-3 or TRBV12-4 and TRBJ2-5; 8 bases are shared with TRBD1. The CDR3 extends over 17 amino acids. Trimming cost V 5 bases and J 2 bases; bases outside gene matches: 13. The CDR3 reads CASSPLIPTGGQETQYF. The DNA for the CDR3 is TGTGCCAGCAGTCCCCTTATCCCAACAGGGGGTCAAGAGACCCAGTACTTC.

This sequence joins TRBV4-1 and TRBJ1-5, with D unclear. In germline, CDR1 is MGHRA, CDR2 YSYEKL. With 0 bases removed from V and 5 bases from J, the gap between germline ends came to 11 bases. There are 15 residues in the CDR3. CDR3 nucleotides: TGCGCCAGCAGCCAAGATGTGGGTCGGGATCAGCCCCAGCATTTT. It translates to CASSQDVGRDQPQHF.